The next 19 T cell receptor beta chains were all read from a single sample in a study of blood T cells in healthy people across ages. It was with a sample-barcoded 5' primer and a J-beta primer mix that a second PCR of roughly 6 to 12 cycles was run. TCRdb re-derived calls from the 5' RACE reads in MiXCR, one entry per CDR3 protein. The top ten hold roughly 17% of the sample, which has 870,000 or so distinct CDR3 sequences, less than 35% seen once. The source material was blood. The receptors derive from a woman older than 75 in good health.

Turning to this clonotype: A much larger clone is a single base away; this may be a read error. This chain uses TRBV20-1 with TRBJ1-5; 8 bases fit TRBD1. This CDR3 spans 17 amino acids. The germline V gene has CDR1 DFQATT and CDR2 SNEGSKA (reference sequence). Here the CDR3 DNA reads TGCAATGCTAGAGATCGAATCGGCAGGGGGCAGGGACAGCCCCAGCATTTT. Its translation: CNARDRIGRGQGQPQHF.

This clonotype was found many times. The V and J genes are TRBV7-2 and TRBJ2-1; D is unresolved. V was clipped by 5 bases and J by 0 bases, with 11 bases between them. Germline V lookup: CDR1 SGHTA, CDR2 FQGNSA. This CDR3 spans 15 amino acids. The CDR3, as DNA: TGTGCCAGCAGCCACGGAGAAGGCTCCTACAATGAGCAGTTCTTC. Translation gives CASSHGEGSYNEQFF.

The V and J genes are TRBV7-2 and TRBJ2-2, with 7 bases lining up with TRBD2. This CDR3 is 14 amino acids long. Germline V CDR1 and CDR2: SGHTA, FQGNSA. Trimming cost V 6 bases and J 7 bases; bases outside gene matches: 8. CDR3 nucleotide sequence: TGTGCCAGCAGTCCGGGGAGGGCCGGCGGGGAGCTGTTTTTT. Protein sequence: CASSPGRAGGELFF.

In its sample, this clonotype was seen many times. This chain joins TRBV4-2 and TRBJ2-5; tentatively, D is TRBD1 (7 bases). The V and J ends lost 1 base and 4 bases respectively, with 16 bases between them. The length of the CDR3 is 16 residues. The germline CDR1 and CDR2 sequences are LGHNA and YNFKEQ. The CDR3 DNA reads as TGTGCCAGCAGCCAAGCTGGAGGGGGCGCAGGAGAGACCCAGTACTTC. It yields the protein CASSQAGGGAGETQYF.

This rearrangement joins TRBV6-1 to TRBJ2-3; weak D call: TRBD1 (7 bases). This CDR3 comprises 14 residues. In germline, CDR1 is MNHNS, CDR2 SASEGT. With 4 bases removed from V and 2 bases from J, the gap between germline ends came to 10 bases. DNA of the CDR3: TGTGCCAGCAGTGGACAGGGACTCACAGATACGCAGTATTTT. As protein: CASSGQGLTDTQYF.

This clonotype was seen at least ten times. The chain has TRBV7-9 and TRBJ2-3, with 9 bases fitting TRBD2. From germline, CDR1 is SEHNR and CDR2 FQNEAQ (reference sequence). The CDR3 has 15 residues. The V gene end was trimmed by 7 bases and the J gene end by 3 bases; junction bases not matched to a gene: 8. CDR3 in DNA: TGTGCCAGCAACGACCGCGGGGGGGTAACAGATACGCAGTATTTT. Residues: CASNDRGGVTDTQYF.

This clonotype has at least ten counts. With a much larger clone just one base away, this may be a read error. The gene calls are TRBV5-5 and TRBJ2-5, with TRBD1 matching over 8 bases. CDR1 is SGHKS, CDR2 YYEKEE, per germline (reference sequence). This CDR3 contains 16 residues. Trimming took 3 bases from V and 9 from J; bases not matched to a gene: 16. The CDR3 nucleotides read TGTGCCAGCAGCTCAGCGGCCGGGACAGGACGTTCGGCCCAGTACTTC. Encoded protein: CASSSAAGTGRSAQYF. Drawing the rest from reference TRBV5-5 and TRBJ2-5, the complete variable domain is DAGVTQSPTHLIKTRGQQVTLRCSPISGHKSVSWYQQVLGQGPQFIFQYYEKEERGRGNFPDRFSARQFPNYSSELNVNALLLGDSALYLCASSSAAGTGRSAQYFGPGTRLLVL.

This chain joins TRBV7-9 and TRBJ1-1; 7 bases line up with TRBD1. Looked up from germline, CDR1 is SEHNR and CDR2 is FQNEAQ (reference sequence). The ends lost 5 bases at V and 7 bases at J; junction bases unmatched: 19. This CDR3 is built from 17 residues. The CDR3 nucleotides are TGTGCCAGCAGCCCCCCCCTCGGCAGGGGGGGGTTCGGTGAAGCTTTCTTT. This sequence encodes CASSPPLGRGGFGEAFF.

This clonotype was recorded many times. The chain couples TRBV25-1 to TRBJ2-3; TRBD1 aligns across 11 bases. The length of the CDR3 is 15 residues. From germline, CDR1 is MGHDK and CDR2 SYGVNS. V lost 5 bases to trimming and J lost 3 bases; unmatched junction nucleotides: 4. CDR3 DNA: TGTGCCAGCAGTCAGGGGACAGGGGGAACAGATACGCAGTATTTT. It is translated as CASSQGTGGTDTQYF.

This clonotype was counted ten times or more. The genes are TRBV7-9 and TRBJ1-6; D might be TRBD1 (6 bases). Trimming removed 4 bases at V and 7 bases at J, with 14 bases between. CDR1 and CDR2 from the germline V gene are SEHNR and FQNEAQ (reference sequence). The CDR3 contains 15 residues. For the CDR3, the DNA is TGTGCCAGCAGCTCGAGACAGGATCCGAATTCACCCCTCCACTTT. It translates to CASSSRQDPNSPLHF. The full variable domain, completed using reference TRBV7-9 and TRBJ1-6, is DTGVSQNPRHKITKRGQNVTFRCDPISEHNRLYWYRQTLGQGPEFLTYFQNEAQLEKSRLLSDRFSAERPKGSFSTLEIQRTEQGDSAMYLCASSSRQDPNSPLHFGNGTRLTVT.

CDR3: CASMKRQSSGNTIYF. The CDR3 bases are TGTGCCAGCATGAAAAGACAGTCATCTGGAAACACCATATATTTT. The gene calls are TRBV12-3 or TRBV12-4 and TRBJ1-3; possible D gene TRBD1, 5 bases. The CDR3 consists of 15 residues. Trimming took off 7 bases at V and 1 base at J, with 14 bases between the two ends.

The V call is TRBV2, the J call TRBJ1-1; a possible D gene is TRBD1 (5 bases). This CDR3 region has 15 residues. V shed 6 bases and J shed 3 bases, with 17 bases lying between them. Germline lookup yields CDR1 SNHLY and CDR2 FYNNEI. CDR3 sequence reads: CASRKWGLTDTEAFF. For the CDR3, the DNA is TGTGCCAGCAGGAAATGGGGCCTTACGGACACTGAAGCTTTCTTT.

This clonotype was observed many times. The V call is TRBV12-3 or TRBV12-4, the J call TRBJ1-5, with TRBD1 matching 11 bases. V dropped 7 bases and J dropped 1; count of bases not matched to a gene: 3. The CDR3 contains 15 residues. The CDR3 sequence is CASKGQGGSNQPQHF. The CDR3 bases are TGTGCCAGCAAGGGACAGGGGGGGAGCAATCAGCCCCAGCATTTT.

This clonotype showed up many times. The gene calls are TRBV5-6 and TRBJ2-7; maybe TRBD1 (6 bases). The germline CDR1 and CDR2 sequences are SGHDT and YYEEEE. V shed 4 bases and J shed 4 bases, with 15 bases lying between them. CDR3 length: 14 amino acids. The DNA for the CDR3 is TGTGCCAGCAGCCCTACCGGACAGCCTTACGAGCAGTACTTC. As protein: CASSPTGQPYEQYF. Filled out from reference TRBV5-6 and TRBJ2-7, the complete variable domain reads DAGVTQSPTHLIKTRGQQVTLRCSPKSGHDTVSWYQQALGQGPQFIFQYYEEEERQRGNFPDRFSGHQFPNYSSELNVNALLLGDSALYLCASSPTGQPYEQYFGPGTRLTVT.

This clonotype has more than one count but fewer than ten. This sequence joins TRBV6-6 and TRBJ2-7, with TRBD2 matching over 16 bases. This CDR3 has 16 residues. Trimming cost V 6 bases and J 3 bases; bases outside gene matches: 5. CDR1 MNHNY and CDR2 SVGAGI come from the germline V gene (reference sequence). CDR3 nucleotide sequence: TGTGCCAGCAGGGGGACTAGCGGGGGGGAAGGCTACGAGCAGTACTTC. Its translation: CASRGTSGGEGYEQYF.

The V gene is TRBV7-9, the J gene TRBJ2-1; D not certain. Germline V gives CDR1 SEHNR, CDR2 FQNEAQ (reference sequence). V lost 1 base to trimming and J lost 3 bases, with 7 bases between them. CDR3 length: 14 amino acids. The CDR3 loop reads CASSLGLNYNEQFF. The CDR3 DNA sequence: TGTGCCAGCAGCTTAGGGCTAAACTACAATGAGCAGTTCTTC.

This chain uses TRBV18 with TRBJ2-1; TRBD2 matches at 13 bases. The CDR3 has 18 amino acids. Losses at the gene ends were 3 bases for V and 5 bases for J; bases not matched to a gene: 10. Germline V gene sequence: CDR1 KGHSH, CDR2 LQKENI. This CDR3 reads CASSPSLGLAGANNEQFF. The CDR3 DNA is TGTGCCAGCTCACCTAGTCTTGGACTAGCGGGGGCGAACAATGAGCAGTTCTTC. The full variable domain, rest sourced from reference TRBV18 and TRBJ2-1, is NAGVMQNPRHLVRRRGQEARLRCSPMKGHSHVYWYRQLPEEGLKFMVYLQKENIIDESGMPKERFSAEFPKEGPSILRIQQVVRGDSAAYFCASSPSLGLAGANNEQFFGPGTRLTVL.

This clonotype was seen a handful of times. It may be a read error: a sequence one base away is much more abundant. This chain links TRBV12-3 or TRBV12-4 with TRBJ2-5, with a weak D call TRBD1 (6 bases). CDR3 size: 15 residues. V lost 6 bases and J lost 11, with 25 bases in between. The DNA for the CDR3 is TGTGCCAGCAGGAGTACAGGGTCCGAGGCCGATGAGCAGTACTTC. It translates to CASRSTGSEADEQYF.

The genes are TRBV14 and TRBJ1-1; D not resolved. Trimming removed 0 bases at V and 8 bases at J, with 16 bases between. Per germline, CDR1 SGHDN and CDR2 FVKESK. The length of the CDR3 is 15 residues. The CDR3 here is CASSQDWAGRGEAFF. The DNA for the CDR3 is TGTGCCAGCAGCCAAGATTGGGCCGGGCGGGGAGAAGCTTTCTTT.